This T cell receptor (beta chain) was profiled in a study of cytomegalovirus exposure and HLA in healthy donors (TCRdb year 2017). For context, the study as a whole: In an earlier analysis of some 550 of the donors, 250 to 350 Gb of sequence data and 100 million or so unique TCR beta sequences from 180 million or so T cells were reported. Approximately 300 gigabases of sequencing data and approximately 92 million unique TCR sequences made up an early release that covered 640 HLA-typed donors. Of the 350 to 450 genotyped donors, 81% were placed in the genetic ancestry cluster associated with self-reported Caucasian donors. The study aimed to test whether signatures of past pathogen exposure could be identified by cataloging public T cell receptors. The study used immunosequencing to profile the T cell repertoires of some 600 subjects and linked those repertoires to cytomegalovirus serostatus. A separate validation cohort of over a hundred different subjects was used in addition to the roughly 640-subject first cohort. The study combined high-throughput TCR immunosequencing, statistical association of individual TCRs with disease status, and machine learning to predict cytomegalovirus infection status. A later analysis re-analyzed previously published TCR beta repertoires from 660 or so donors and added high-resolution HLA genotyping to study TCR occurrence patterns. The later analysis used no new phenotypic data to find candidate immune exposures, relying instead on TCR beta sequences and their occurrence across donors. An earlier analysis of 587 of the donors applied high-throughput TCR beta sequencing to assess whether each TCR beta V gene segment acted as functional or pseudogenic. Donor age, sex, ethnicity and CMV serostatus were collected together with the repertoire data. A later genetic analysis used genome-wide SNP genotypes for about 60% of the roughly 700 donors, treating that subset as a discovery cohort. Every discovery cohort repertoire had been produced on one sequencing platform. HLA typing covered class I and class II loci at four-digit resolution. Typing coverage varied by locus: about 629-640 donors for A, B, C, DRB1 and DQB1; 522 for DQA1; over 600 for DPA1; fewer than 480 for DPB1. Four to six DR-DQ haplotypes were handled as single units for association and clustering, since linkage in the cohort was strong. Across under 500 genotyped donors of the cohort, an average of approximately 240,000 unique TCR beta nucleotide sequences per donor were sequenced, and roughly 20% of those sequences were non-productive.

Libraries were made using the immunoSEQ multiplex PCR assay. The multiplex PCR relied on a mix of 60 forward primers for TCR Vbeta segments and 13 reverse primers for TCR Jbeta segments. A multiplex PCR assay on genomic DNA amplified the CDR3 region of rearranged TCR beta genes. Amplified TCR beta libraries were sequenced as 87-base-pair reads on the Illumina HiSeq System. In the source study's methods: A later analysis tallied around 87 million unique TCR beta chains across the 666 repertoires, and some 10 million of those chains were shared by two or more donors. Raw reads were error-corrected and collapsed into unique sequences with a nearest-neighbor algorithm that merged closely related sequences to remove PCR and sequencing errors. CDR3 sequences were aligned to IMGT reference sequences to assign V, D and J gene segments. For a sequence to be retained, a match of at least six nucleotides to both a V gene segment and a J gene segment was required. A rearrangement was called productive if the CDR3 had no stop codons and remained in frame with V and J, and every other rearrangement was called non-productive. Following IMGT convention, CDR3 was defined as the stretch from the second conserved V-encoded cysteine up to the conserved J-encoded phenylalanine. The earlier analysis of some 550 of the donors excluded any sequence lacking an unambiguous match to a single V gene segment. An earlier analysis of just under 600 of the donors called V segments functional above 56.7% productive rearrangements and segregating when the between-donor standard deviation exceeded 5%. A statistical classification framework was developed to diagnose cytomegalovirus status using the catalog of TCR beta chain sequences. A later analysis assigned V and J genes by comparing TCR nucleotide sequences with IMGT/GENE-DB human TR gene sequences. A later analysis assigned CDR3 sequences and most-parsimonious VDJ recombination scenarios with the TCRdist pipeline. A later analysis defined each TCR beta chain by its CDR3 amino acid sequence plus V-gene family, and excluded reads lacking a unique V-gene family. To address suspected cross-contamination and a sequencing artifact, a later analysis removed 592 highly shared, low-generation-probability nucleotide sequences. For each public chain, a later analysis derived a clonal expansion index from normalized ranks of inferred template counts within each repertoire. In a later analysis, generation probabilities were computed using a VDJ recombination model fitted to out-of-frame rearrangements, and the results were checked against IGoR. In a later analysis, hypergeometric tests were used to score TCR-TCR, TCR-HLA and TCR-CMV co-occurrence, with a repertoire-size bias correction applied to TCR pairs. A later analysis estimated false discovery rates by permuting HLA or CMV assignments 20 times. In a later analysis, co-occurring TCRs were grouped using DBSCAN, and TCRdist sequence similarity was added for clustering within HLA-allele-positive subsets. Repertoires with fewer than 30,000 or more than 120,000 public chains, plus five repertoires with anomalous nucleotide sharing, were excluded from co-occurrence clustering. TCRdb re-hosts the immuneACCESS table, in-frame sequences only. Its copies lack some clones; in the studies checked, an unresolved V gene accounts for under half of them, and the cause for the rest is not known. V and J calls and clone size are those listed in that table; D and trimming were worked out from the DNA. The sample records 120,000 to 150,000 clones, around 79% of which are singletons. Less than 3.5% of the sample rests with the top ten.

General findings and caveats noted by the study authors: Strong co-occurrence of HLA alleles, especially DR and DQ, made assigning TCR associations to individual alleles difficult. A group of highly shared sequence variants was considered likely to be a technical artifact of the sequencing pipeline. CMV serostatus was the only immune exposure information available for the cohort. In a later analysis, 16,951 TCR beta sequences were associated with specific HLA alleles at a false discovery rate of 0.05. Sequencing depth was assumed to be roughly uniform across donors in the presence/absence analyses, though that assumption may not hold. A total of 164 TCR beta chains were listed by the study as associated with cytomegalovirus. According to a later analysis, most CMV-associated TCR beta chains appeared to be HLA-restricted, and the HLA associations seemed to be driven largely by CMV exposure. A further reported finding was that TCR beta sequences accurately predicted the HLA-A and HLA-B alleles for most subjects in the first cohort. Because some donors lacked HLA typing at each locus, the association tests relied only on the typed subset. Most TCR sequences were observed very rarely across donors, whereas some public TCRs were present in many individuals. Several of the top co-occurrence clusters appeared to be linked to parvovirus B19, influenza, CMV and Epstein-Barr virus, according to a later analysis. Linkage disequilibrium might explain the correlated functional status among segregating V segments, but an unknown experimental factor could not be excluded. A later analysis found that HLA-associated TCR beta chains were more clonally expanded and had lower generation probabilities than equally common non-associated chains. Cytomegalovirus status was reported to be diagnosed by the classifier with high specificity and sensitivity in both the original and validation cohorts. Over 15 rarely observed V segments, including chromosome 9 orphons, were excluded from the earlier analysis of just under 600 of the donors because counts were too low. The 87-base-pair reads could not distinguish some IMGT-functional V segments, including TRBV6-2 and TRBV6-3, so those segments were excluded. According to a later genetic analysis, donors in an Asian-associated ancestry cluster had fewer N-insertions in productive TCRs than the approximately 650-donor mean. In a later analysis, the rate of TCR association differed among HLA loci, with DRB1 alleles having the most associated TCRs and HLA-C alleles having the fewest. Only TCR beta chains were sequenced in this cohort, and the absence of alpha or paired-chain data limited detectable features. A few of the identified cytomegalovirus-associated TCR beta chains were confirmed in vitro to be specific for cytomegalovirus antigens. An association between a missense DCLRE1C variant and V-gene and J-gene trimming of TCR beta chains was found in a later genetic analysis and replicated in an independent cohort. It was suggested by the authors that the approach could potentially be generalized to other disease states and immunological phenotypes. In an earlier analysis of 450 to 750 of the donors, most TCR beta V segments appeared in productive rearrangements about 87% or about 30% of the time, broadly matching IMGT annotations.

The cohort was made up of 650 to 700 healthy bone marrow donors. At the time of sampling, all cohort members were nominally healthy, though unrecorded immune exposures were likely present. The donor tested CMV seropositive, placing the donor among the 290 or so seropositive members of the cohort. Every donor gave a peripheral blood sample, and the peripheral blood mononuclear cells from that sample were used for TCR beta sequencing. Genomic DNA was extracted from the blood cell samples with the Qiagen DNeasy Blood Extraction Kit. With regard to this clone: The antigen this receptor binds is unknown. No much larger clone exists at a distance of one base, and base qualities are not known.

For this chain, trimming is 3 bases at the V end and 1 base at the J end, and the number of junction bases without a gene match is 4. CDR1 and CDR2 (MNHEY, SMNVEV) derive from the germline V gene (reference sequence). There are 16 amino acids in the CDR3, from cysteine to phenylalanine inclusive. Here the CDR3 DNA is all that survives: 48 bases in frame from base 1. The sequence links TRBV27 to TRBJ2-2; 8 of the junction bases match TRBD1. What was sequenced was PBMCs. The TCR was taken from a man aged 40-49 years in good health and CMV-seropositive. The CDR3 region reads CASSLKGTGNTGELFF. The DNA sequence is as follows: TGTGCCAGCAGTTTGAAAGGGACAGGGAACACCGGGGAGCTGTTTTTT.